The 22 T cell receptor beta chains below all came from one sample that was sequenced in a study of blood T cells in healthy people across ages. A J-beta primer mix and a sample-barcoded 5' primer were used in a second PCR of about 7 to 12 cycles. Using its own MiXCR run on the 5' RACE reads, TCRdb lists one record per CDR3 protein. The profile shows 1.8 million or so distinct CDR3 sequences, about two fifths of them singletons. The sequenced sample consisted of blood. The source is a human donor in good health.

The table lists this clonotype with a few counts. The genes are TRBV7-2 and TRBJ1-5; D unresolved. The CDR3 length is 13 residues. Trimming took 2 bases from V and 4 from J, leaving 6 bases between them. Germline V CDR1 and CDR2: SGHTA, FQGNSA. The CDR3 DNA reads TGTGCCAGCAGCTTACGAGATAATCAGCCCCAGCATTTT. Amino acid sequence: CASSLRDNQPQHF.

V gene TRBV11-2 combines with J gene TRBJ1-1; D gene unclear. Germline values: CDR1 SGHAT, CDR2 FQNNGV. The CDR3 is made up of 13 amino acids. Trimming removed 4 bases from V and 4 bases from J, with 10 bases in between. CDR3 residues: CASSSQESTEAFF. The CDR3 DNA follows: TGTGCCAGCAGCTCTCAAGAGAGCACTGAAGCTTTCTTT.

This clonotype appeared a single time. One base away lies a much larger clone, so this may be a sequencing read error. The DNA for the CDR3 is TGTGCCGGCAGCCCAACCCGACAGAGGACAATAAGGCTTAACTATGGCTACACCTTC. This sequence encodes CAGSPTRQRTIRLNYGYTF. The rearrangement uses TRBV3-1 and TRBJ1-2, with D possibly being TRBD1 (5 bases). This CDR3 comprises 19 residues. The germline CDR1 and CDR2 sequences are LGHDT and YNNKEL (reference sequence).

The chain employs TRBV11-2 and TRBJ2-5; 15 nucleotides line up with TRBD2. V trimming: 1 base; J trimming: 0 bases; junction bases outside the gene matches: 3. This CDR3 is 18 amino acids long. Germline V lookup: CDR1 SGHAT, CDR2 FQNNGV. The CDR3 loop reads CASSLGGTSGGHQETQYF. The CDR3 nucleotides are TGTGCCAGCAGCTTAGGGGGGACTAGCGGGGGGCACCAAGAGACCCAGTACTTC.

In the case of this clonotype: A read error may explain this, as a much larger clone is one base away. The chain couples TRBV9 to TRBJ2-5, with D perhaps being TRBD1 or TRBD2 (5 bases each). CDR1 and CDR2 (germline): SGDLS, YYNGEE. CDR3 size: 13 residues. The CDR3 region is CASSAGTREIQYF. DNA for the CDR3: TGTGCCAGCAGCGCCGGGACGAGAGAGATCCAGTACTTC.

The rearrangement links TRBV29-1 to TRBJ2-1; 8 bases are a match to TRBD2. TRBJ2-7 matches the DNA end more closely, so the J call is doubtful. Germline CDR1 and CDR2: SQVTM and ANQGSEA. CDR3 length: 13 amino acids. For the CDR3, the DNA is TGCAGCGTTCGGGGGGGGACCTACAATGAGCAGTACTTC. This sequence encodes CSVRGGTYNEQYF.

CDR3 amino acids: CASSLGQEHQETQYF. The CDR3 DNA is TGTGCCAGCAGCTTAGGACAAGAGCACCAAGAGACCCAGTACTTC. The rearrangement joins TRBV7-2 to TRBJ2-5, with D unresolved. The CDR3 extends over 15 amino acids. V was cut by 1 base and J by 0 bases, with 9 bases left in between. CDR1 is SGHTA, CDR2 FQGNSA, per germline. Full variable domain (rest looked up from reference TRBV7-2 and TRBJ2-5): GAGVSQSPSNKVTEKGKDVELRCDPISGHTALYWYRQSLGQGLEFLIYFQGNSAPDKSGLPSDRFSAERTGGSVSTLTIQRTQQEDSAVYLCASSLGQEHQETQYFGPGTRLLVL.

Ten or more counts support this clonotype. V and J are TRBV5-8 and TRBJ2-1, with no clear D. Deletions cut 0 bases from V and 9 bases from J, with 10 bases between. The CDR3 is made up of 13 amino acids. Germline loops: CDR1 SGHTS, CDR2 YDEGEE. The CDR3 is CASSLGAATEQFF. The CDR3 nucleotides are TGTGCCAGCAGCTTGGGGGCCGCTACTGAGCAGTTCTTC.

The chain recombines TRBV11-3 with TRBJ1-1; D is unresolved. V lost 7 bases and J lost 1, with 10 bases in between. The germline gives CDR1 SGHNT, CDR2 YENEEA. This CDR3 spans 13 amino acids. The CDR3 reads CASNSRENTEAFF. CDR3 DNA: TGTGCCAGCAACTCGAGGGAGAACACTGAAGCTTTCTTT.

The table lists this clonotype with a few counts. The V call is TRBV12-3 or TRBV12-4, the J call TRBJ2-5, with D unclear. With 5 bases removed from V and 8 bases from J, the gap between germline ends came to 18 bases. The CDR3 consists of 14 residues. CDR3 in amino acids: CASSPDKSDGTQYF. CDR3 nucleotide sequence: TGTGCCAGCAGTCCAGATAAGAGTGATGGCACCCAGTACTTC.

The V gene is TRBV18, the J gene TRBJ1-2; the D gene is possibly TRBD1 (6 bases). The V gene lost 3 bases and the J gene lost 8 bases, with 13 bases spanning the gap. Per germline, CDR1 KGHSH and CDR2 LQKENI. The CDR3 is 13 amino acids. CDR3: CASSPGRGAGYTF. The CDR3 DNA is TGTGCCAGCTCACCGGGTCGGGGGGCCGGCTACACCTTC.

V gene TRBV5-1 combines with J gene TRBJ2-4; D possibly corresponds to TRBD2 (7 bases). Judging by the DNA end, TRBJ2-7 fits better; the J call may be wrong. The germline V gene has CDR1 SGHRS and CDR2 YFSETQ. This CDR3 is 14 amino acids long. CDR3 amino acids: CASSEGGTNHEQYF. Written as DNA, the CDR3 is TGCGCCAGTTCAGAGGGGGGGACGAACCACGAGCAGTACTTC.

V usage is TRBV28 and J usage is TRBJ2-3; possibly TRBD1 or TRBD2 for D (5 bases each). This CDR3 comprises 15 residues. Trimming left V 8 bases short and J 1 base short, with 16 bases between. Germline lookup yields CDR1 MDHEN and CDR2 SYDVKM. CDR3 sequence reads: CASETGTRGTDTQYF. DNA for the CDR3: TGTGCCAGCGAAACCGGGACCAGAGGCACAGATACGCAGTATTTT.

CDR3 sequence: CASSLVGGGGRPSNEQFF. DNA for the CDR3: TGTGCCAGCAGTTTAGTAGGTGGCGGGGGGCGGCCTAGTAATGAGCAGTTCTTC. The V gene is TRBV12-3 or TRBV12-4, the J gene TRBJ2-1; 8 positions agree with TRBD2. The V and J ends lost 1 base and 7 bases, in that order; junction bases with no gene match: 15. The CDR3 contains 18 residues.

The chain couples TRBV20-1 to TRBJ1-1; no reliable D call. This CDR3 has 15 residues. V lost 2 bases and J lost 0, with 13 bases in between. Germline V gives CDR1 DFQATT, CDR2 SNEGSKA (reference sequence). CDR3 residues: CSARPPSGLNTEAFF. The CDR3 nucleotides read TGCAGTGCTAGACCCCCCTCCGGGCTGAACACTGAAGCTTTCTTT.

The V call is TRBV29-1, the J call TRBJ2-1; TRBD1 matches at 8 bases. Germline CDR1 reads SQVTM; CDR2 reads ANQGSEA. The CDR3 sequence is 13 residues long. The CDR3 DNA is TGCACCGTGGACAGGGCGTCCTACAATGAGCAGTTCTTC. This codes for CTVDRASYNEQFF.

This clonotype was detected a few times. This chain connects TRBV20-1 to TRBJ1-4; no definite D call. V lost 6 bases and J lost 6, with 14 bases in between. The CDR3 covers 13 residues. Looked up from germline, CDR1 is DFQATT and CDR2 is SNEGSKA (reference sequence). The CDR3 loop reads CSALSFGDEKLFF. The CDR3 nucleotides are TGCAGTGCCCTATCCTTTGGCGATGAAAAACTGTTTTTT.

This chain joins TRBV12-3 or TRBV12-4 and TRBJ2-4; D remains unclear. CDR3 length: 11 residues. The ends were cut back, 3 bases at V and 9 bases at J, with 6 bases in the middle. The CDR3 loop is CASSFRSIQYF. CDR3 coding DNA: TGTGCCAGCAGTTTCCGGAGCATTCAGTACTTC.

This clonotype was seen more than once but under ten times. V is TRBV20-1 and J is TRBJ1-1; the match to TRBD1 covers 9 bases. Trimming removed 4 bases from V and 5 bases from J; junction bases left unmatched: 11. Per germline, CDR1 DFQATT and CDR2 SNEGSKA (reference sequence). This CDR3 contains 15 residues. CDR3 nucleotides: TGCAGTGCTACCCCGGGACAGGGCTCAAGGACTGAAGCTTTCTTT. It translates to CSATPGQGSRTEAFF.

This clonotype was counted between two and nine times. J is TRBJ2-5 and V is TRBV18, with no clear D. The V end was cut by 0 bases, the J end by 4 bases, with 9 bases between. Germline V gene data show CDR1 as KGHSH and CDR2 as LQKENI. This CDR3 is 14 amino acids long. CDR3 sequence: CASSPPIGVETQYF. CDR3 sequence (DNA): TGTGCCAGCTCACCACCGATTGGGGTAGAGACCCAGTACTTC.

The chain carries TRBV16 and TRBJ2-7; possibly TRBD1 or TRBD2 for D (5 bases each). The end of the DNA fits TRBJ2-5 better, so the J call may be wrong. From germline, CDR1 is KGHSY and CDR2 FQNENV. This CDR3 comprises 15 residues. CDR3 DNA: TGTGCCAGCAGCCAAATCGGGGCACAGGAAGAGACCCAGTACTTC. This translates into CASSQIGAQEETQYF.

J is TRBJ2-1 and V is TRBV12-3 or TRBV12-4; either TRBD1 or TRBD2 may supply D (6 bases each). The length of the CDR3 is 16 residues. V shed 5 bases and J shed 8 bases, with 22 bases lying between them. The CDR3 region is CASSPRGVLDYHEQFF. The CDR3 bases are TGTGCCAGCAGTCCAAGGGGGGTTCTGGACTATCATGAGCAGTTCTTC.